The subject of this entry is one T cell receptor beta chain. No antigen is known for it. 60 Vbeta and 13 Jbeta primers were used in PCR. Using immunoSEQ multiplex PCR, the repertoire was profiled, and TCRdb retains in-frame clones only, with some absent. The repertoire consists of roughly 110,000 clones, with under 80% occurring once and the leading ten covering 6.1%. V dropped 8 bases and J dropped 2 bases, with 13 bases sitting between them. Germline-derived CDR1 and CDR2 are MNHNY and SVGAGI (reference sequence). The CDR3 contains 13 residues. This entry comes from a study of cytomegalovirus exposure and HLA in healthy donors. General study points: The authors listed 150 to 200 TCR beta chains as cytomegalovirus-associated.

The sequenced sample was PBMCs. This clonotype was sampled from a woman aged 45-65 years in good health and CMV-seropositive. The chain carries TRBV6-6 and TRBJ2-7; D gene uncertain. CDR3 amino acids: CASSPQATYEQYF. CDR3 DNA: TGTGCCAGCTCTCCCCAGGCTACCTACGAGCAGTACTTC.